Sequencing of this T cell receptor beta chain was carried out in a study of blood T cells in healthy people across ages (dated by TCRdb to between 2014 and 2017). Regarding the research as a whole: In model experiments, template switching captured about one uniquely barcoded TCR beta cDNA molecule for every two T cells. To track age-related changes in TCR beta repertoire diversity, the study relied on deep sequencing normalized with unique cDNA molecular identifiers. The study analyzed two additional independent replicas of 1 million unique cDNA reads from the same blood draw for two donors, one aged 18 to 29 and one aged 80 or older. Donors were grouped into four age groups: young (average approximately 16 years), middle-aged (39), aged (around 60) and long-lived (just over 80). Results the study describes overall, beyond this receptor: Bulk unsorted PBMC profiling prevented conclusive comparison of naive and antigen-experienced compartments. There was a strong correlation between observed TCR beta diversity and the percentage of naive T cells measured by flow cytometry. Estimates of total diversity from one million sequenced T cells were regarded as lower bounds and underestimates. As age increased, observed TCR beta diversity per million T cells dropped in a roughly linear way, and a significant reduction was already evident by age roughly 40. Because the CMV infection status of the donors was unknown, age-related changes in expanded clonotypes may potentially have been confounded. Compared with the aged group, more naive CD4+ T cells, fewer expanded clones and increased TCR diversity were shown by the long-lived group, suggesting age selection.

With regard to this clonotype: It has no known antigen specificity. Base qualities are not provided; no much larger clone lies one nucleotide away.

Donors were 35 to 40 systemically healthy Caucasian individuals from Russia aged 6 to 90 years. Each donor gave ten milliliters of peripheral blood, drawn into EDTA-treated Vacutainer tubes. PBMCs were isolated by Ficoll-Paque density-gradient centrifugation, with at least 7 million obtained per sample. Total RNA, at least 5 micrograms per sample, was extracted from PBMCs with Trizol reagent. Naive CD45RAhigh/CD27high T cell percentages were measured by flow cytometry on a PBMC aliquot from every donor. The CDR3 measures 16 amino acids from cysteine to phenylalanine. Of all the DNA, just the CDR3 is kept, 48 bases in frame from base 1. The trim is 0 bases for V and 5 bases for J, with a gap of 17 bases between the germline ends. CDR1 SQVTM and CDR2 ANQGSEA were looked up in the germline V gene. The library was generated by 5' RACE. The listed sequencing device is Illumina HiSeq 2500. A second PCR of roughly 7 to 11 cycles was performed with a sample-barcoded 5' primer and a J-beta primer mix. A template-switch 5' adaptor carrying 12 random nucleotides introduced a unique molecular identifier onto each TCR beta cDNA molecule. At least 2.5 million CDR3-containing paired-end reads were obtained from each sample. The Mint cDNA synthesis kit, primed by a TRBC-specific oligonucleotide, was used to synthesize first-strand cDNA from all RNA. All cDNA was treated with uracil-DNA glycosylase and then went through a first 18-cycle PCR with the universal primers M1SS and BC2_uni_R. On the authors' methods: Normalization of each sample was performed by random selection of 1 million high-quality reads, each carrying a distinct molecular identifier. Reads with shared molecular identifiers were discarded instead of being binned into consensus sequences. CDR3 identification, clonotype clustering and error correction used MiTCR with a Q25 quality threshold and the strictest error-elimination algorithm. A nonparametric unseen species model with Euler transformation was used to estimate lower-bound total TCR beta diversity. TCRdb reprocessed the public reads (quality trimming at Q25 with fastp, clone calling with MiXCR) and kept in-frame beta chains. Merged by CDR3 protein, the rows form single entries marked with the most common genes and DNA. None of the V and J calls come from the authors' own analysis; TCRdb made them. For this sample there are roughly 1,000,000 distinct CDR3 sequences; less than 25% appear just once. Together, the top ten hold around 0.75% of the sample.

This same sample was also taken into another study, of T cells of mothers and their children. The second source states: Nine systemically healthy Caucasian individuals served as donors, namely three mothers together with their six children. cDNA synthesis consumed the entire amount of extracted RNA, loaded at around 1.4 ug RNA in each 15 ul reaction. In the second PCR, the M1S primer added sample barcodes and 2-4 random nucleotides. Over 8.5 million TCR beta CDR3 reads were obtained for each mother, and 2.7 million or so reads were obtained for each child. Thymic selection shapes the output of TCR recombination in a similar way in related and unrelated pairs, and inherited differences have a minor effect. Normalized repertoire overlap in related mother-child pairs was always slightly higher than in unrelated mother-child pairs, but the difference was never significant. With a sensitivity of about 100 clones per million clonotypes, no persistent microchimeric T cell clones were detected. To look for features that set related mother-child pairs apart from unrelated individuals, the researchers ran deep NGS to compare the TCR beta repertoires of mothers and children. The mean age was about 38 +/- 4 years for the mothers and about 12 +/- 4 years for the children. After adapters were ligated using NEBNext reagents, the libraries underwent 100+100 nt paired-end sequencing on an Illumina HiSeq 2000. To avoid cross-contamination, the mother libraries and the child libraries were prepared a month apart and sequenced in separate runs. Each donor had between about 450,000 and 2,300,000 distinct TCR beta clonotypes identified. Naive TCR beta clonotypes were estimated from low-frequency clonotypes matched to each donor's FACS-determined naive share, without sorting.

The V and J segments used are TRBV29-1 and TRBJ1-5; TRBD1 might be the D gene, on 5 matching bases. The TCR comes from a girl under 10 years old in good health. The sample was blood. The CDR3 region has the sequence CSVEDWGSTVDQPQHF. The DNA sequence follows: TGCAGCGTTGAAGATTGGGGCAGTACAGTCGATCAGCCCCAGCATTTT.